This T cell receptor (beta chain) was obtained from a study of CD4+ T cells in melanoma. Study results and limitations: CD8+ T cell, macrophage and B cell function reportedly correlated with neoantigen-specific CD4+ T cells. In melanoma, neoantigen-specific CD4+ T cells reportedly differed in differentiation state.

Sequencing was performed with immunoSEQ multiplex PCR; in TCRdb, only in-frame clones are kept and a portion is missing. The sample has around 130,000 clones, 92% seen once. From germline, CDR1 is SGHRS and CDR2 YFSETQ. Trimming pared 4 bases from V and 0 bases from J, leaving 8 bases between. This CDR3 contains 14 residues. As concerns this clone: Antigen unknown.

The chain couples TRBV5-1 to TRBJ2-1, with no clear D. This sequence was found in a human donor with melanoma. The CDR3 loop reads CASSPDTSYNEQFF. The DNA for the CDR3 is TGCGCCAGCAGCCCTGACACCTCCTACAATGAGCAGTTCTTC.